The clone carrying this T cell receptor (beta chain) was found a few times. As yet, its antigen is unknown. The CDR3 is 13 amino acids. V dropped 7 bases and J dropped 4 bases, with 13 bases sitting between them. The data originate from a study of blood T cells in healthy people across ages. A J-beta primer mix and a sample-barcoded 5' primer were used in a second PCR of about 7 to 12 cycles. Each TCR beta cDNA got a 12-nucleotide random molecular identifier. One entry per CDR3 protein, called by TCRdb with MiXCR from the 5' RACE reads. The sample yields around 520,000 distinct CDR3 sequences, around a quarter seen once. Study results and limitations: Researchers report that TCR beta diversity correlated strongly with naive T cell percentage.

The same sample was also studied in work on T cells of mothers and their children. This second study says: Related mother-child pairs showed slightly, non-significantly higher overlap than unrelated pairs.

The rearrangement uses TRBV12-3 or TRBV12-4 and TRBJ2-5, with D perhaps matching TRBD2 (6 bases). Sequences were obtained from blood. The TCR sequence derives from a boy aged 2 to 9 in good health. The CDR3 spells CASTMTSTETQYF. For the CDR3, the DNA is TGTGCCAGCACCATGACTAGTACAGAGACCCAGTACTTC.